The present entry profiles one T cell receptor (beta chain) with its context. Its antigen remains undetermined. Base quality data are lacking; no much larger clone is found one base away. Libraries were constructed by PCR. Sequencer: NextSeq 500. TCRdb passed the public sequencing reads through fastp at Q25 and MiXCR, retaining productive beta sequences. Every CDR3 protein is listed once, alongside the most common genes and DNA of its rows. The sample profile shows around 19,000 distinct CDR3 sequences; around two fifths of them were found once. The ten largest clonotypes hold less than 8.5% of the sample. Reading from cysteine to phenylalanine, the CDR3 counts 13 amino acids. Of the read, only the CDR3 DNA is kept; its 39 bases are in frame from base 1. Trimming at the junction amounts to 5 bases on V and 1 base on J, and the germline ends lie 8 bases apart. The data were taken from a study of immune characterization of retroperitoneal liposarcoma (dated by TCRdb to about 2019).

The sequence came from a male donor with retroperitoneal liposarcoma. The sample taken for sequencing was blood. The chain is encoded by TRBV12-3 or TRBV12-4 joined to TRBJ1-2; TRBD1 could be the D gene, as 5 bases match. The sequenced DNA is TGTGCCAGCAGTCAGGGATTTAACTATGGCTACACCTTC. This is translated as CASSQGFNYGYTF.